Following are 27 T cell receptor beta chains from one sample sequenced in a study of blood T cell repertoires in COVID-19. The repertoire was sequenced with immunoSEQ multiplex PCR; TCRdb's copy has only in-frame clones and lacks some. Among approximately 330,000 clones, 88% were seen once, and the ten largest hold approximately 4%. The source material was peripheral blood. These receptors were taken from a woman aged 45-60 years with active or convalescent COVID-19.

J is TRBJ1-1 and V is TRBV28; D is possibly TRBD1 (6 bases). CDR1 is MDHEN, CDR2 SYDVKM, per germline. Trimming pared 7 bases from V and 1 base from J, leaving 25 bases between. The CDR3 runs 18 residues. CDR3 coding DNA: TGTGCCAGCAATCAACGACCGGGACACCCGATTGGGAACACTGAAGCTTTCTTT. Its translation is CASNQRPGHPIGNTEAFF.

This clone was recorded a few times. CDR3 nucleotides: TGTGCCAGCAGACTCACCTCTTCCTCTGGAAACACCATATATTTT. It translates to CASRLTSSSGNTIYF. V and J are TRBV2 and TRBJ1-3; D remains unclear. This CDR3 has 15 residues. The V gene lost 6 bases and the J gene lost 0 bases, with 12 bases spanning the gap. Per the germline V gene, CDR1 is SNHLY and CDR2 is FYNNEI.

The V gene is TRBV12-3 or TRBV12-4, the J gene TRBJ2-5, with TRBD1 as a possible D gene (6 bases). This CDR3 is built from 13 residues. V lost 3 bases and J lost 4, with 9 bases in between. The CDR3 sequence is CASSFSGAETQYF. The CDR3 DNA reads as TGTGCCAGCAGTTTCTCAGGGGCAGAGACCCAGTACTTC.

The J gene is TRBJ1-4, the V gene TRBV28; TRBD1 might be the D (5 bases). The CDR3 covers 17 residues. Germline V gives CDR1 MDHEN, CDR2 SYDVKM. Trimming removed 3 bases at V and 0 bases at J, with 14 bases between. The chain's CDR3 is CASSFGGVPATNEKLFF. CDR3 DNA sequence: TGTGCCAGCAGTTTCGGGGGGGTCCCCGCAACTAATGAAAAACTGTTTTTT.

The chain links TRBV30 to TRBJ2-7, with D possibly matching TRBD1 (6 bases). This CDR3 has 14 residues. CDR1 is GTSNPN, CDR2 SVGIG, per germline (reference sequence). V lost 3 bases to trimming and J lost 1 base, with 13 bases between them. The CDR3 is CAWSHRDLSYEQYF. The CDR3 DNA is TGTGCCTGGAGCCACAGGGACCTTTCCTACGAGCAGTACTTC.

The chain couples TRBV29-1 to TRBJ1-2; no clear D. CDR1 and CDR2 from the germline V gene are SQVTM and ANQGSEA. The CDR3 loop spans 13 amino acids. Trimming removed 4 bases from V and 5 bases from J, with 14 bases in between. In DNA, the CDR3 is TGCAGCGTTGTGCCAGCGGGAATGTATGGCTACACCTTC. This sequence encodes CSVVPAGMYGYTF.

The chain links TRBV19 to TRBJ1-2; 7 nucleotides agree with TRBD1. The CDR3 is made up of 14 amino acids. V dropped 5 bases and J dropped 4; count of bases not matched to a gene: 7. Germline loops: CDR1 LNHDA, CDR2 SQIVND (reference sequence). CDR3 region: CASSHEGAAYGYTF. The CDR3 DNA reads TGTGCCAGTAGTCATGAGGGGGCCGCCTATGGCTACACCTTC. The full variable domain, with the rest looked up from reference TRBV19 and TRBJ1-2, is DGGITQSPKYLFRKEGQNVTLSCEQNLNHDAMYWYRQDPGQGLRLIYYSQIVNDFQKGDIAEGYSVSREKKESFPLTVTSAQKNPTAFYLCASSHEGAAYGYTFGSGTRLTVV.

V is TRBV18 and J is TRBJ1-5, with a weak D call TRBD1 (6 bases). Germline-derived CDR1 and CDR2 are KGHSH and LQKENI. The ends were cut back, 4 bases at V and 4 bases at J, with 14 bases in the middle. This CDR3 region has 15 residues. The CDR3 loop reads CASSLGTSGNQPQHF. Here the CDR3 DNA reads TGTGCCAGCTCACTAGGGACAAGTGGGAATCAGCCCCAGCATTTT.

This chain links TRBV4-3 with TRBJ1-1; 10 bases align to TRBD1. This CDR3 has 15 amino acids. Germline values: CDR1 LGHNA, CDR2 YSLEER. J lost 6 bases, V lost 1 base, and 5 bases had no gene match. CDR3 protein: CASSQVTGGSAEAFF. DNA for the CDR3: TGCGCCAGCAGCCAAGTGACAGGGGGCAGCGCTGAAGCTTTCTTT.

This chain joins TRBV7-2 and TRBJ1-5; maybe TRBD1 (6 bases). The CDR3 sequence is 18 residues long. Looked up from germline, CDR1 is SGHTA and CDR2 is FQGNSA. V lost 1 base and J 4 bases, leaving 20 bases between the germline ends. CDR3 amino acids: CASSLGVGGSAFNQPQHF. In nucleotides, the CDR3 is TGTGCCAGCAGCTTAGGGGTAGGGGGTAGCGCCTTTAATCAGCCCCAGCATTTT.

The chain couples TRBV10-3 to TRBJ2-1, with D possibly TRBD1 on 5 matching bases. The V gene's germline CDR1 is ENHRY and CDR2 SYGVKD. The CDR3 runs to 16 residues. V gave up 0 bases and J gave up 1 base, with 10 bases separating them. CDR3 loop: CAISESRRGSYNEQFF. The CDR3 nucleotides read TGTGCCATCAGTGAGTCGAGAAGGGGATCCTACAATGAGCAGTTCTTC.

The chain couples TRBV9 to TRBJ2-5; D not certain. This CDR3 is 13 amino acids long. The V gene's germline CDR1 is SGDLS and CDR2 YYNGEE. V was shortened by 3 bases and J by 3 bases, with 9 bases between the two germline ends. CDR3 residues: CASSERGEETQYF. The CDR3, as DNA: TGTGCCAGCAGCGAACGCGGAGAAGAGACCCAGTACTTC. The entire variable domain, with the rest obtained from reference TRBV9 and TRBJ2-5, is as follows: DSGVTQTPKHLITATGQRVTLRCSPRSGDLSVYWYQQSLDQGLQFLIQYYNGEERAKGNILERFSAQQFPDLHSELNLSSLELGDSALYFCASSERGEETQYFGPGTRLLVL.

The chain employs TRBV3-1 (or the pseudogene TRBV3-2) and TRBJ1-4, with 8 bases aligning to TRBD1. The J segment lost 8 bases and the V segment lost 5 bases, leaving 7 bases of the junction unmatched. Germline CDR1 is LGHDT and CDR2 is YNNKEL (reference sequence). This CDR3 has 14 residues. CDR3 in DNA: TGTGCCAGCAGCAGGACAGGGATAGGGGAAAAACTGTTTTTT. Translating it yields CASSRTGIGEKLFF.

The V and J genes are TRBV7-9 and TRBJ2-5; the D gene is possibly TRBD2 (6 bases). The CDR3 is 14 amino acids. Germline lookup yields CDR1 SEHNR and CDR2 FQNEAQ (reference sequence). The ends were cut back, 7 bases at V and 6 bases at J, with 18 bases in the middle. CDR3 amino acids: CASTVSGDVKTQYF. The CDR3 region has the DNA TGTGCCAGCACCGTCTCGGGGGACGTGAAGACCCAGTACTTC.

A few counts support this clone. The rearrangement joins TRBV4-3 to TRBJ2-7, with 12 bases fitting TRBD2. After removal of 0 bases from V and 5 bases from J, the junction contained 5 bases not matched to a gene. The CDR3 is 16 amino acids. Germline V lookup: CDR1 LGHNA, CDR2 YSLEER. The CDR3: CASSQEASGRVNEQYF. CDR3 bases: TGCGCCAGCAGCCAAGAGGCTAGCGGGAGGGTGAACGAGCAGTACTTC.

The chain is built from TRBV12-3 or TRBV12-4 and TRBJ1-2, with D uncertain. The CDR3 sequence is 13 residues long. The ends were cut back, 9 bases at V and 3 bases at J, with 14 bases in the middle. The DNA for the CDR3 is TGTGCCAGTACCGCGGCGGGTTACTATGGCTACACCTTC. Protein: CASTAAGYYGYTF.

The chain uses TRBV30 and TRBJ2-3; 7 bases align to TRBD1. CDR3 length equals 17 residues. Germline V CDR1 and CDR2: GTSNPN, SVGIG (reference sequence). Trimming cost V 1 base and J 3 bases; bases outside gene matches: 13. CDR3 bases: TGTGCCTGGAGTGGAATTCAAACAGGGGTTAGGACAGATACGCAGTATTTT. Residues: CAWSGIQTGVRTDTQYF.

This chain links TRBV30 with TRBJ2-1; weak D call: TRBD1 (6 bases). CDR1 GTSNPN and CDR2 SVGIG come from the germline V gene (reference sequence). The V end was cut by 0 bases, the J end by 3 bases, with 12 bases between. The CDR3 is made up of 15 amino acids. The CDR3 DNA reads as TGTGCCTGGAGTGTAGGCAGGGGCCACTACAATGAGCAGTTCTTC. This encodes CAWSVGRGHYNEQFF.

This clone has just one count. CDR3: CASSQDRSSYNEQFF. CDR3 DNA: TGTGCCAGCAGCCAGGACAGGAGCTCCTACAATGAGCAGTTCTTC. The rearrangement uses TRBV6-6 and TRBJ2-1, with 7 positions matching TRBD1. The CDR3 has 15 amino acids. V dropped 6 bases and J dropped 0; count of bases not matched to a gene: 5. Germline V lookup: CDR1 MNHNY, CDR2 SVGAGI (reference sequence).

The V gene is TRBV19, the J gene TRBJ2-2; TRBD1 matches at 8 bases. CDR3 length: 13 amino acids. V lost 3 bases, J lost 6 bases, and 0 bases stayed unmatched. CDR1 is LNHDA, CDR2 SQIVND, per germline (reference sequence). This CDR3 reads CASSMDRAGELFF. The CDR3 DNA sequence: TGTGCCAGTAGTATGGACAGGGCCGGGGAGCTGTTTTTT.

The rearrangement joins TRBV4-3 to TRBJ2-3; 15 bases fit TRBD2. Germline trimming cut 4 bases from V and 3 bases from J; bases unmatched to any gene: 14. The CDR3 has 20 amino acids. Germline lookup yields CDR1 LGHNA and CDR2 YSLEER. CDR3 residues: CASSLKGVGLAGGPTDTQYF. The CDR3 nucleotides are TGCGCCAGCAGCCTAAAGGGAGTTGGACTAGCGGGAGGGCCGACAGATACGCAGTATTTT.

The J gene is TRBJ2-7, the V gene TRBV27; the D is unclear. Germline V gene sequence: CDR1 MNHEY, CDR2 SMNVEV (reference sequence). V gave up 6 bases and J gave up 0 bases, with 6 bases separating them. The CDR3 totals 12 residues. CDR3 DNA sequence: TGTGCCAGCAGGGGCTACTCCTACGAGCAGTACTTC. Its translation: CASRGYSYEQYF.

This clone was counted a few times. This sequence joins TRBV7-2 and TRBJ1-1; D is possibly TRBD1 (5 bases). Germline assignment: CDR1 SGHTA and CDR2 FQGNSA. V gave up 2 bases and J gave up 6 bases, with 10 bases separating them. The length of the CDR3 is 13 residues. Here the CDR3 DNA reads TGTGCCAGCAGCTTACAGGGAAGTTCTGAAGCTTTCTTT. Encoded protein: CASSLQGSSEAFF. The variable domain in full, with the rest retrieved from reference TRBV7-2 and TRBJ1-1, is GAGVSQSPSNKVTEKGKDVELRCDPISGHTALYWYRQSLGQGLEFLIYFQGNSAPDKSGLPSDRFSAERTGGSVSTLTIQRTQQEDSAVYLCASSLQGSSEAFFGQGTRLTVV.

This chain uses TRBV12-5 with TRBJ1-1; tentative D call: TRBD1 (6 bases). V gave up 2 bases and J gave up 8 bases, with 15 bases separating them. Germline CDR1 and CDR2: LGHNT and FRNRAP. The CDR3 has 14 residues. The CDR3 DNA sequence: TGTGCTAGTGGTTTGACCTCCCAGGGGTTCGAAGCTTTCTTT. The encoded protein is CASGLTSQGFEAFF.

The chain has TRBV19 and TRBJ2-1; TRBD2 is a possible D gene (6 bases). CDR3 length: 16 amino acids. The V and J ends lost 2 bases and 0 bases respectively, with 11 bases between them. Per the germline V gene, CDR1 is LNHDA and CDR2 is SQIVND (reference sequence). The CDR3, as DNA: TGTGCCAGTAGTATAATCAGCGGGCACTCCTACAATGAGCAGTTCTTC. It yields the protein CASSIISGHSYNEQFF. Variable domain in full (rest from reference TRBV19 and TRBJ2-1): DGGITQSPKYLFRKEGQNVTLSCEQNLNHDAMYWYRQDPGQGLRLIYYSQIVNDFQKGDIAEGYSVSREKKESFPLTVTSAQKNPTAFYLCASSIISGHSYNEQFFGPGTRLTVL.

V usage is TRBV6-5 and J usage is TRBJ1-4, with D possibly being TRBD1 (6 bases). The germline CDR1 and CDR2 sequences are MNHEY and SVGAGI. The V end was cut by 2 bases, the J end by 5 bases, with 12 bases between. This CDR3 spans 15 amino acids. The CDR3, as DNA: TGTGCCAGCAGTTACCGGACAGCTAGAAATGAAAAACTGTTTTTT. Encoded protein: CASSYRTARNEKLFF.

The V and J genes are TRBV27 and TRBJ2-2, with D possibly TRBD2 on 5 matching bases. V was shortened by 2 bases and J by 5 bases, with 6 bases between the two germline ends. This CDR3 is 13 amino acids long. Germline V gene sequence: CDR1 MNHEY, CDR2 SMNVEV (reference sequence). CDR3 sequence (DNA): TGTGCCAGCAGTTTAGAGCGGACCGGGGAGCTGTTTTTT. Amino acids: CASSLERTGELFF.